This T cell receptor beta chain is from a study of control samples from healthy donors and cancer patients (dated by TCRdb to about 2020). Via the germline V gene, CDR1 is MGHRA and CDR2 YSYEKL. Trimming removed 4 bases from V and 0 bases from J, leaving 18 bases between the germline ends. Including the terminal cysteine and phenylalanine, the CDR3 comprises 18 residues. The entry retains the CDR3 DNA only, 54 bases that are in frame from base 1. Notes on this clone: Its antigen remains undetermined. Base qualities are not at hand, and no much larger clone is one base apart.

To prepare the library, the immunoSEQ multiplex PCR assay was applied. The table comes from immuneACCESS by way of TCRdb, which keeps in-frame sequences with V and J called. Part of the clones is missing from these tables; in studies checked, under half for an unresolved V gene and the rest for unknown reasons. Counted in this sample were roughly 170,000 clones; more than 85% of them appeared once. Together, the top ten hold just over 2% of the sample. Recombination connected TRBV4-1 to TRBJ1-4, and perhaps TRBD1 as D gene, on 5 matching bases. The origin of this receptor is a woman between 35 and 50 years old in good health. Sequencing input: blood. The nucleotide sequence reads as follows: TGCGCCAGCAGCCGAAATCCGGGGACGGAAACAACTAATGAAAAACTGTTTTTT. It specifies CASSRNPGTETTNEKLFF.